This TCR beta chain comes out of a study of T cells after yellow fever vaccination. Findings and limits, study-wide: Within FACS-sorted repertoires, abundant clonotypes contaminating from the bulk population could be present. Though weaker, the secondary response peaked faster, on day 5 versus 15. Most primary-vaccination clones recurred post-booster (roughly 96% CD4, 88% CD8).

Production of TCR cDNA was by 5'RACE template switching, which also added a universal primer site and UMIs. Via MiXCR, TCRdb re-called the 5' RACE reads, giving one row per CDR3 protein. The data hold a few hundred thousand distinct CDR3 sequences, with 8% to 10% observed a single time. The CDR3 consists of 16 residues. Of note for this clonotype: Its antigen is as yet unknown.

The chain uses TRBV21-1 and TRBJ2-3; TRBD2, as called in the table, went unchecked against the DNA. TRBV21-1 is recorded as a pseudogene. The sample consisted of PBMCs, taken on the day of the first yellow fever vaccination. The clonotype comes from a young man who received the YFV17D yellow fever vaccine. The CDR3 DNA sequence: TGTGCCAGCAGCAAAGAAGGGGGGGGGCCAACAGATACGCAGTATTTT. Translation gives CASSKEGGGPTDTQYF.